This TCR beta chain derives from a study of blood T cell repertoires in COVID-19. Study details: The United States, Italy and Spain provided the acute and convalescent COVID-19 samples. PBMCs, B-cell-depleted T cells, or T cells provided the cDNA or gDNA that made up the material.

Assay used: immunoSEQ multiplex PCR; TCRdb lists only in-frame clones, some missing. The sample yields approximately 120,000 clones, roughly nine tenths seen once. V gave up 4 bases and J gave up 0 bases, with 10 bases separating them. Germline V lookup: CDR1 SGHNT, CDR2 YYREEE (reference sequence). The CDR3 totals 15 residues. Seattle patient enrollment occurred during active infection, with longitudinal follow-up thereafter. This chain links TRBV5-4 with TRBJ1-4; D possibly corresponds to TRBD1 (5 bases). The sample taken for sequencing was peripheral blood. This TCR was sampled from a middle-aged man with COVID-19, enrolled during active disease. CDR3 nucleotide sequence: TGTGCCAGCAGCCCCGGGGGAGCAACTAATGAAAAACTGTTTTTT. This translates into CASSPGGATNEKLFF.